The T cell receptor (beta chain) described here comes from a study of post-analysis software for immune sequencing data. Study information: Relapsing-remitting, secondary progressive and progressive-relapsing forms made up the multiple sclerosis disease courses. Findings and limits, study-wide: Several TRBV segments were more frequent in patients than controls; TRBV5-6, TRBV5-1 and TRBV20-1 belonged to this group.

As to this clonotype: What it recognizes is unknown. The conserved closing phenylalanine or tryptophan is absent in this CDR3, likely reflecting a read error.

CDR3 size: 14 residues. V was pared by 2 bases and J by 1 base, with 8 bases between. Unique molecular identifiers tagged the TCR beta cDNA libraries. TCRdb independently ran MiXCR on the PCR reads; one entry per CDR3 protein. The sample lists roughly 580,000 distinct CDR3 sequences, roughly two fifths occurring once. This TCR was sampled from a girl aged 5-17 years with multiple sclerosis. The chain carries TRBV12-3 or TRBV12-4 and TRBJ1-1; D is uncertain. The material sequenced was blood. The CDR3 sequence: CASSLRGGNTEAFV. The CDR3 nucleotides are TGTGCCAGCAGTTTACGGGGAGGGAACACTGAAGCTTTCGTT.